A single sample is the source of the 21 T cell receptor beta chains below, sequenced in a study of tumor-infiltrating lymphocytes in primary liver carcinoma. The investigators made TCR beta cDNA from 400 to 550 ng total RNA, using a constant-region primer. For TCR beta, libraries were produced by three nested multiplex PCR rounds using slightly modified ARM-PCR. TRBV1-TRBV30 forward primers paired with a C-beta reverse primer drove the first two PCR rounds, approximately 11 cycles each. One entry per CDR3 protein results from TCRdb running MiXCR on the multiplex PCR reads. Counted here are 330,000 or so distinct CDR3 sequences, about 61% occurring once; the ten biggest clones make up about 6%. Unsorted whole blood supplied the blood RNA, and germline DNA was isolated too. Sequenced sample: peripheral blood. These receptors were taken from a man aged 35 to 55 with primary liver carcinoma and hepatitis B virus infection.

Remarks on this clonotype: Relative to the germline gene, one junction end is altered; a read error may explain this. The chain carries TRBV28 and TRBJ1-4; no clear D. This CDR3 spans 14 amino acids. Germline CDR1 is MDHEN and CDR2 is SYDVKM. This chain's CDR3 is CASSLPGANEKLLF. The CDR3 DNA reads as TGTGCCAGCAGTTTACCGGGAGCTAATGAAAAACTGTTATTT.

This clonotype has a count of ten or more. The rearrangement joins TRBV4-1 to TRBJ2-7; possibly TRBD1 for D (7 bases). The CDR3 covers 14 residues. Germline CDR1 is MGHRA and CDR2 is YSYEKL. V lost 8 bases to trimming and J lost 7 bases, with 21 bases between them. The CDR3 nucleotides read TGCGCCAGCGGCTCGGCAGGGGGGCGATCGGAGCAGTACTTC. Its protein is CASGSAGGRSEQYF.

As for this clonotype: It may be a read error: a sequence one base away is much more abundant. This sequence joins TRBV6-1 and TRBJ1-5; no firm D call. The germline V gene has CDR1 MNHNS and CDR2 SASEGT. The CDR3 loop spans 12 amino acids. The CDR3 bases are TGTGACGGAAGGACGGGCAATCAGCCCCAGCATTTT. Its protein product is CDGRTGNQPQHF.

About this clonotype itself: The CDR3 does not close with the conserved phenylalanine or tryptophan, likely indicating a read error. The DNA is omitted, as the CDR3 cannot be located on it reliably, and the CDR3 follows TCRdb's listing. The chain has TRBV11-3 and TRBJ2-7; TRBD1, the table's D call, lacks a check against the DNA. The germline V gene has CDR1 SGHNT and CDR2 YENEEA. 13 amino acids form the CDR3, both terminal residues included. The CDR3 loop reads CASSFGTGDEQYY.

This chain uses TRBV11-1 with TRBJ2-3; 8 nucleotides agree with TRBD2. Germline CDR1 reads SGHAT; CDR2 reads FQDESV (reference sequence). The CDR3 spans 17 residues. J was trimmed by 0 bases and V by 4 bases; bases with no gene match: 9. The CDR3: CASSSRGAGVSTDTQYF. The CDR3 region has the DNA TGTGCCAGCAGCTCTCGGGGAGCGGGAGTGAGCACAGATACGCAGTATTTT. Drawing the rest from reference TRBV11-1 and TRBJ2-3, the complete variable domain is EAEVAQSPRYKITEKSQAVAFWCDPISGHATLYWYRQILGQGPELLVQFQDESVVDDSQLPKDRFSAERLKGVDSTLKIQPAELGDSAMYLCASSSRGAGVSTDTQYFGPGTRLTVL.

The V and J genes are TRBV7-9 and TRBJ2-1; 7 bases line up with TRBD2. Unmatched junction bases numbered 14, after V lost 7 bases and J lost 8 bases. This CDR3 contains 15 residues. The V gene's germline CDR1 is SEHNR and CDR2 FQNEAQ (reference sequence). Here the CDR3 DNA reads TGTGCCAGCATCTCGGGTCGGGAGGTTGTGGATGAGCAGTTCTTC. Encoded protein: CASISGREVVDEQFF.

As for this clonotype: At one end, the junction sequence differs from germline, possibly due to a read error. The chain uses TRBV11-2 and TRBJ2-7, with 11 bases that match TRBD2. This CDR3 contains 15 residues. CDR1 and CDR2 from the germline V gene are SGHAT and FQNNGV. This CDR3 is CVSSLPSSGRTSPYF. The CDR3 bases are TGTGTCAGCAGCTTACCTTCTAGCGGGAGGACCAGCCCGTACTTC.

A note on this clonotype: A read error may explain this, as a much larger clone is one base away. The V call is TRBV6-1, the J call TRBJ2-7, with D perhaps matching TRBD1 (5 bases). Germline V gives CDR1 MNHNS, CDR2 SASEGT. This CDR3 region has 12 residues. CDR3 protein: CASTQASHEQYF. CDR3 bases: TGTGCCAGCACACAGGCCTCCCACGAGCAGTACTTC.

This clonotype was picked up one time. A much larger clone is a single base away; this may be a read error. V is TRBV12-3 or TRBV12-4 and J is TRBJ1-6, with a tentative D call TRBD1 (5 bases). The CDR3 covers 15 residues. The V gene lost 8 bases and the J gene lost 4 bases, with 15 bases spanning the gap. The CDR3 DNA reads as TGTGCCAGCCGTAACCGACAGTGGTATAATTCACCCCTCCACTTT. It encodes CASRNRQWYNSPLHF.

This clonotype was counted between two and nine times. A junction boundary mismatches the germline segment, possibly from a read error. V and J are TRBV5-5 and TRBJ2-1; 9 bases are shared with TRBD1. Germline V gene data show CDR1 as SGHKS and CDR2 as YYEKEE (reference sequence). The CDR3 loop spans 18 amino acids. The CDR3 DNA follows: TGTGCCAGCAACTTGGGAACAGGGGGCGGGTCGGTCAACAATGAGCAGTTCTTT. Translating gives CASNLGTGGGSVNNEQFF.

This sequence joins TRBV20-1 and TRBJ2-5, with 8 bases matching TRBD1. CDR3 length: 15 residues. V trimming: 3 bases; J trimming: 5 bases; junction bases outside the gene matches: 11. Germline V gene data show CDR1 as DFQATT and CDR2 as SNEGSKA (reference sequence). The CDR3 region has the DNA TGCAGTGCTAGGGGTCGGGACAGGCTGGGGGAGACCCAGTACTTC. Encoded protein: CSARGRDRLGETQYF.

V and J are TRBV11-2 and TRBJ2-7; 8 nucleotides line up with TRBD2. This CDR3 comprises 14 residues. CDR1 and CDR2 (germline): SGHAT, FQNNGV. For the CDR3, the DNA is TGTGCACGGGGGGAGCGGGAGTTTTCGTACGAGCAGTACTTC. It encodes CARGEREFSYEQYF. Combining the CDR3 with reference TRBV11-2 and TRBJ2-7 gives the whole variable domain EAGVAQSPRYKIIEKRQSVAFWCNPISGHATLYWYQQILGQGPKLLIQFQNNGVVDDSQLPKDRFSAERLKGVDSTLKIQPAKLEDSAVYLCARGEREFSYEQYFGPGTRLTVT.

This chain connects TRBV10-2 to TRBJ1-5; D not resolved. The CDR3 loop spans 14 amino acids. The ends were cut back, 8 bases at V and 0 bases at J, with 11 bases in the middle. Germline assignment: CDR1 WSHSY and CDR2 SAAADI. The chain's CDR3 is CASSPTDSNQPQHF. CDR3 DNA: TGCGCCAGCTCTCCGACTGATAGCAATCAGCCCCAGCATTTT.

This sequence joins TRBV6-6 and TRBJ1-3; D possibly corresponds to TRBD1 (6 bases). Trimming removed 10 bases at V and 4 bases at J, with 11 bases between. The CDR3 contains 12 residues. The V gene's germline CDR1 is MNHNY and CDR2 SVGAGI (reference sequence). The CDR3 sequence: CANNGQGNTIYF. The CDR3 bases are TGTGCCAATAACGGACAGGGAAACACCATATATTTT.

The table lists this clonotype with a count of one. Compared with germline, one end of the junction differs, possibly owing to a read error. V usage is TRBV5-1 and J usage is TRBJ2-2; 7 bases align to TRBD1. From germline, CDR1 is SGHRS and CDR2 YFSETQ. This CDR3 is built from 14 residues. The CDR3 loop is CSSRQGSVPGELFF. CDR3 DNA sequence: TGCTCCAGCAGACAGGGCTCGGTACCCGGGGAGCTATTTTTT.

Comments on this clonotype: No conserved phenylalanine or tryptophan is present at the end of the CDR3, so a read error is the likely explanation. The V call is TRBV5-4, the J call TRBJ2-2; D possibly corresponds to TRBD1 (5 bases). V was pared by 1 base and J by 0 bases, with 7 bases between. The CDR3 extends over 15 amino acids. Germline V CDR1 and CDR2: SGHNT, YYREEE (reference sequence). The CDR3 nucleotides are TGTGCCAGCAGCTTGACGACAGCGAACACCGGGGAGCTGTTTTAT. As protein: CASSLTTANTGELFY.

Of note for this clonotype: An end of the junction does not agree with germline; a read error may underlie this. This sequence joins TRBV11-2 and TRBJ2-7; D ambiguous. Germline-derived CDR1 and CDR2 are SGHAT and FQNNGV. The CDR3 loop spans 16 amino acids. In DNA, the CDR3 is TGTGCCAGCAGGTTAGTTGTAGTGGGTTGGTCCTACGAGCAGTACTTC. Its protein product is CASRLVVVGWSYEQYF.

Details on this clonotype: This may arise from a read error, as a much more abundant clone is one base away. The chain links TRBV6-6 to TRBJ2-2; a possible D gene is TRBD2 (5 bases). Germline values: CDR1 MNHNY, CDR2 SVGAGI (reference sequence). The length of the CDR3 is 14 residues. Trimming took off 7 bases at V and 7 bases at J, with 16 bases between the two ends. DNA for the CDR3: TGTGCCAGCACTACCCGGGAACCGGGCGGGGAGCTGTTTTTT. Protein sequence: CASTTREPGGELFF.

Ten or more counts support this clonotype. CDR3: CASSLPGQVSIYGYTF. The CDR3 region has the DNA TGTGCCAGCAGCCTTCCGGGACAGGTATCGATCTATGGCTACACCTTC. The rearrangement joins TRBV28 to TRBJ1-2; TRBD1 matches 8 bases. Germline V gene sequence: CDR1 MDHEN, CDR2 SYDVKM. The CDR3 length is 16 residues. Trimming cost V 6 bases and J 4 bases; bases outside gene matches: 13.

V gene TRBV5-5 combines with J gene TRBJ2-1; D gene ambiguous. Germline CDR1 is SGHKS and CDR2 is YYEKEE (reference sequence). Between the trimmed V and J ends, which lost 0 bases and 9 bases, there was a span of 16 bases. The CDR3 has 15 residues. The CDR3 is CASSLEAWSKGEQFF. DNA for the CDR3: TGTGCCAGCAGCTTGGAAGCTTGGAGCAAGGGTGAGCAGTTCTTC.

The chain couples TRBV14 to TRBJ2-1; TRBD2 aligns across 7 bases. J lost 0 bases, V lost 4 bases, and 21 bases had no gene match. The V gene's germline CDR1 is SGHDN and CDR2 FVKESK. The CDR3 has 21 residues. CDR3 in DNA: TGTGCCAGCAGCCTCCTCGGACTAGTGGGAGGTCCAAAGAGCTCCTACAATGAGCAGTTCTTC. Encoded protein: CASSLLGLVGGPKSSYNEQFF.